Following are 23 T cell receptor beta chains from one sample sequenced in a study of vaccination effects on CD4 cells after COVID-19. Before sequencing took place, the ViraFEST assay used viral peptide pools to expand antigen-specific CD4+ T cells. CD4+ T cells were isolated after 10 days of culture. Vaccine administered to participants consisted of two doses of either BNT162b2 or mRNA-1273. Their antigen targets remain unknown. Method: immunoSEQ multiplex PCR; TCRdb's copy keeps in-frame clones and lacks some. This table has about 30,000 clones, roughly 76% appearing once. The sample consisted of CD4+ T cells from PBMCs cultured with SARS-CoV-2 spike peptides, taken after COVID-19 vaccination. These receptors were obtained from a human donor who received a COVID-19 vaccine. Some clones in this sample may be carry-over from other donors' samples.

This chain links TRBV6-4 with TRBJ2-2; maybe TRBD1 (5 bases). Germline V gene lookup returns CDR1 MRHNA and CDR2 SNTAGT. Trimming pared 4 bases from V and 1 base from J, leaving 13 bases between. The CDR3 is made up of 16 amino acids. This CDR3 is CASSVRQGRNTGELFF. In DNA form, the CDR3 reads TGTGCCAGCAGTGTTCGGCAGGGCCGGAACACCGGGGAGCTGTTTTTT.

The rearrangement uses TRBV27 and TRBJ2-1, with 12 bases matching TRBD2. V was pared by 7 bases and J by 8 bases, with 6 bases of the junction left unmatched. The CDR3 spans 14 residues. Germline V gene lookup returns CDR1 MNHEY and CDR2 SMNVEV (reference sequence). The DNA of the CDR3 is TGTGCCAGCACCAAGACTAGCGGGAGAGATGAGCAGTTCTTC. It specifies CASTKTSGRDEQFF.

The V call is TRBV27, the J call TRBJ1-2; D may be TRBD1 (5 bases). V lost 5 bases, J lost 2 bases, and 12 bases lay in between. CDR1 is MNHEY and CDR2 is SMNVEV in the germline V gene (reference sequence). The CDR3 runs 14 residues. Here the CDR3 reads CASSPPGPNYGYTF. The CDR3 DNA sequence: TGTGCCAGCAGTCCTCCGGGGCCCAACTATGGCTACACCTTC.

This rearrangement joins TRBV4-1 to TRBJ2-5, with 8 bases that match TRBD2. Unmatched junction bases numbered 7, after V lost 4 bases and J lost 0 bases. There are 16 residues in the CDR3. The germline gives CDR1 MGHRA, CDR2 YSYEKL. This CDR3 is CASSRRPGLDQETQYF. The CDR3 DNA reads TGCGCCAGCAGCCGACGACCGGGACTAGACCAAGAGACCCAGTACTTC.

This clone appeared a single time. The rearrangement links TRBV6-6 to TRBJ2-7; 7 bases line up with TRBD2. The CDR3 runs to 10 residues. The germline gives CDR1 MNHNY, CDR2 SVGAGI (reference sequence). Germline trimming cut 11 bases from V and 3 bases from J; bases unmatched to any gene: 1. In DNA, the CDR3 is TGTGCCGCGGGAGACTACGAGCAGTACGTC. Protein: CAAGDYEQYV.

The genes are TRBV28 and TRBJ1-1, with D possibly TRBD1 on 6 matching bases. V was pared by 5 bases and J by 5 bases, with 15 bases between. Germline V gene sequence: CDR1 MDHEN, CDR2 SYDVKM. The CDR3 runs to 14 residues. This CDR3 is CASSLTGFGTEAFF. CDR3 in DNA: TGTGCCAGCAGTCTAACAGGGTTCGGGACTGAAGCTTTCTTT.

The rearrangement uses TRBV11-2 and TRBJ1-2; D is unresolved. Germline loops: CDR1 SGHAT, CDR2 FQNNGV. Trimming stripped 6 bases from V and 8 bases from J, with 16 bases between. CDR3 length equals 13 residues. The CDR3 bases are TGTGCCAGCAGATGGCCAGGAGAAAGAGGCTACACCTTC. Translation gives CASRWPGERGYTF.

The V call is TRBV9, the J call TRBJ2-2; maybe TRBD2 (6 bases). The germline gives CDR1 SGDLS, CDR2 YYNGEE. Trimming removed 2 bases from V and 2 bases from J, with 10 bases in between. There are 15 residues in the CDR3. The CDR3 loop is CASSVTGENTGELFF. CDR3 nucleotide sequence: TGTGCCAGCAGCGTGACGGGGGAAAACACCGGGGAGCTGTTTTTT.

This clone was detected only a few times. The CDR3 loop reads CSVGEAGDTQYF. The CDR3 DNA follows: TGCAGCGTTGGGGAAGCAGGAGATACGCAGTATTTT. V is TRBV29-1 and J is TRBJ2-3; no clear D gene. V was shortened by 4 bases and J by 5 bases, with 10 bases between the two germline ends. Germline V lookup: CDR1 SQVTM, CDR2 ANQGSEA. The CDR3 runs to 12 residues.

To note about this clone: Other DNA variants within this sample encode the same CDR3. The chain links TRBV7-8 to TRBJ2-1, with TRBD2 as a possible D gene (6 bases). V was trimmed by 3 bases and J by 0 bases, leaving 9 bases between them. This CDR3 has 15 amino acids. The germline CDR1 and CDR2 sequences are SGHVS and FQNEAQ. CDR3 in DNA: TGTGCCAGCAGCTTGGAGGGCAGCTCCTACAATGAGCAGTTCTTC. This codes for CASSLEGSSYNEQFF.

The chain uses TRBV25-1 and TRBJ2-3; D uncertain. Germline lookup yields CDR1 MGHDK and CDR2 SYGVNS. V lost 1 base, J lost 5 bases, and 4 bases lay in between. This CDR3 has 12 residues. The CDR3 region is CASSELVDTQYF. The CDR3 bases are TGTGCCAGCAGTGAATTGGTAGATACGCAGTATTTT.

The chain has TRBV6-1 and TRBJ1-6; perhaps TRBD1 as D (5 bases). Germline V gene lookup returns CDR1 MNHNS and CDR2 SASEGT. The CDR3 runs 20 residues. V was clipped by 3 bases and J by 7 bases, with 28 bases between them. The CDR3 sequence: CASSDLFFVAGPGSNSPLHF. The CDR3 DNA reads TGTGCCAGCAGTGACTTGTTTTTCGTCGCGGGACCCGGATCCAATTCACCCCTCCACTTT.

This clone was observed a handful of times. The chain couples TRBV5-6 to TRBJ2-5, with 9 bases matching TRBD2. The trim removed 4 bases at V and 2 bases at J, leaving 3 bases unmatched. The CDR3 spans 14 residues. CDR1 and CDR2 from the germline V gene are SGHDT and YYEEEE. The CDR3 is CASSAGGWQETQYF. In DNA, the CDR3 is TGTGCCAGCAGCGCGGGAGGGTGGCAAGAGACCCAGTACTTC.

The rearrangement uses TRBV7-2 and TRBJ2-4; D gene ambiguous. This CDR3 has 13 residues. Trimming pared 1 base from V and 2 bases from J, leaving 3 bases between. The germline CDR1 and CDR2 sequences are SGHTA and FQGNSA. The chain's CDR3 is CASSLDPKNIQYF. CDR3 nucleotide sequence: TGTGCCAGCAGCTTAGATCCCAAAAACATTCAGTACTTC.

The rearrangement joins TRBV5-1 to TRBJ1-2, with D unresolved. V lost 6 bases and J 3 bases, leaving 12 bases between the germline ends. CDR1 and CDR2 from the germline V gene are SGHRS and YFSETQ. This CDR3 spans 13 amino acids. The CDR3 DNA follows: TGCGCCAGCACCTCAATGACGGACTATGGCTACACCTTC. Its protein is CASTSMTDYGYTF.

V and J are TRBV6-6 and TRBJ2-1; a possible D gene is TRBD1 (6 bases). The CDR3 has 20 amino acids. Looked up from germline, CDR1 is MNHNY and CDR2 is SVGAGI (reference sequence). The germline V and J ends were trimmed by 6 bases and 0 bases, with 27 bases remaining between them. The CDR3 coding sequence is TGTGCCAGCAGCAGAAAAACCAGGACCGCCCAGGGGAGCTCCTACAATGAGCAGTTCTTC. Amino acids: CASSRKTRTAQGSSYNEQFF.

This clone was observed once. The chain has TRBV6-1 and TRBJ1-3; no definite D call. This CDR3 is built from 16 residues. V was trimmed by 3 bases and J by 0 bases, leaving 12 bases between them. The germline V gene encodes CDR1 MNHNS and CDR2 SASEGT. CDR3 DNA sequence: TGTGCCAGCAGTGACCAGTCGCCTAGCTCTGGAAACACCATATATTTT. This encodes CASSDQSPSSGNTIYF.

J is TRBJ2-1 and V is TRBV7-2, with 10 bases that match TRBD2. The CDR3 has 17 residues. Germline V gives CDR1 SGHTA, CDR2 FQGNSA. V was clipped by 4 bases and J by 4 bases; unmatched bases: 10. The CDR3 DNA reads TGTGCCAGCAGCTCCCTAGCTAGCGGGGGAAGATACAATGAGCAGTTCTTC. It translates to CASSSLASGGRYNEQFF.

The genes are TRBV24-1 and TRBJ2-5; TRBD1 matches 8 bases. Looked up from germline, CDR1 is KGHDR and CDR2 is SFDVKD. The CDR3 is 15 residues long. V trimming: 2 bases; J trimming: 4 bases; junction bases outside the gene matches: 5. CDR3 bases: TGTGCCACCAGTGATTCAGGGGGCTCGGGAGAGACCCAGTACTTC. This codes for CATSDSGGSGETQYF.

The rearrangement links TRBV24-1 to TRBJ2-3; TRBD2 aligns across 8 bases. CDR1 KGHDR and CDR2 SFDVKD come from the germline V gene. V lost 7 bases to trimming and J lost 2 bases; unmatched junction nucleotides: 4. CDR3 size: 14 residues. The chain's CDR3 is CATRASGLTDTQYF. The CDR3 bases are TGTGCCACCAGGGCTAGCGGGCTCACAGATACGCAGTATTTT.

V is TRBV12-3 or TRBV12-4 and J is TRBJ2-7; tentatively, D is TRBD1 or TRBD2 (5 bases each). The CDR3 has 12 amino acids. CDR3 nucleotides: TGTGCCAGCAGTTTATCCGGTCAAGGCAGGGAGGTC. Translation: CASSLSGQGREV.

The chain uses TRBV19 and TRBJ1-4; D is undetermined. Per germline, CDR1 LNHDA and CDR2 SQIVND (reference sequence). This CDR3 spans 14 amino acids. V gave up 5 bases and J gave up 3 bases, with 10 bases separating them. CDR3 coding DNA: TGTGCCAGTAGTCCCCCGGGTTCTAATGAAAAACTGTTTTTT. Protein: CASSPPGSNEKLFF. Complete variable domain (other parts from reference TRBV19 and TRBJ1-4): DGGITQSPKYLFRKEGQNVTLSCEQNLNHDAMYWYRQDPGQGLRLIYYSQIVNDFQKGDIAEGYSVSREKKESFPLTVTSAQKNPTAFYLCASSPPGSNEKLFFGSGTQLSVL.

The chain uses TRBV19 and TRBJ2-7; 8 nucleotides match TRBD2. The CDR3 has 15 residues. Germline V gene lookup returns CDR1 LNHDA and CDR2 SQIVND (reference sequence). The J segment lost 3 bases and the V segment lost 5 bases, leaving 9 bases of the junction unmatched. In DNA form, the CDR3 reads TGTGCCAGTAGTCCCGGGGGGGCCTTTCTCTACGAGCAGTACGTC. Amino acids: CASSPGGAFLYEQYV.